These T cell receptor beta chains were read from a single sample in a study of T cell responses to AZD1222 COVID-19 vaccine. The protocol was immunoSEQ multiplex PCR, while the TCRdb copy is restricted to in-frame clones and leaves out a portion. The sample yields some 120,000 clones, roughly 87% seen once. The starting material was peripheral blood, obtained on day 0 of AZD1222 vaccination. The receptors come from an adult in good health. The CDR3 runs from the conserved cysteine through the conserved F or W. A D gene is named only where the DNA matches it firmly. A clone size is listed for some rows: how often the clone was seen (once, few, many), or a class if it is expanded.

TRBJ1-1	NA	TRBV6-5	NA	TGTGCCAGCAGTTACGAGAGGGGGTACGGCGGGGTTGAAGCTTTCTTT	CASSYERGYGGVEAFF
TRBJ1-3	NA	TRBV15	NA	TGTGCCACCAGCCCTCCGGGGGGCTTAGCTGGAAACACCATATATTTT	CATSPPGGLAGNTIYF
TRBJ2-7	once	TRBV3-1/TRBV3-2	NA	TGTGCCAGCAGCCAAGGACCAGGGACCCCCTACGAGCAGTACTTC	CASSQGPGTPYEQYF
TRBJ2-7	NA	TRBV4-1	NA	TGCGCCAGCAGCCAAGCGACAGGGGACTACTACGAGCAGTACTTC	CASSQATGDYYEQYF
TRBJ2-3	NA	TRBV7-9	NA	TGTGCCAGCAGCTTTCTGAGTGGGGTGACAGATACGCAGTATTTT	CASSFLSGVTDTQYF
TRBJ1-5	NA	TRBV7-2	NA	TGTGCCAGCAGCTATGGGGGGAGGCAAGGCAATCAGCCCCAGCATTTT	CASSYGGRQGNQPQHF
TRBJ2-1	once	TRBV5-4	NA	TGTGCCAGCAGCCCCGGACAAAGACAGTACAATGAGCAGTTCTTC	CASSPGQRQYNEQFF
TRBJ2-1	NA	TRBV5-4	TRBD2	TGTGCCAGCAGCGCAACTAGCGGGGGTTGGAATGAGCAGTTCTTC	CASSATSGGWNEQFF
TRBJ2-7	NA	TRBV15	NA	TGTGCCACCAGCAGAGCCGGAGGGAGAGAGCAGTACTTC	CATSRAGGREQYF
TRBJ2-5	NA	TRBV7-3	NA	TGTGCCAGCAGCTCCGGCCCGAAGGAGACCCAGTACTTC	CASSSGPKETQYF
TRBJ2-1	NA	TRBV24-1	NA	TGTGCCACCAGTGATTTGACAAAGGCCTACAATGAGCAGTTCTTC	CATSDLTKAYNEQFF
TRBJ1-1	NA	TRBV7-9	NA	TGTGCCAGCAGCCCACCTCGGGACACTGAAGCTTTCTTT	CASSPPRDTEAFF
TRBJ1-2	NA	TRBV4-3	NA	TGCGCCAGCAGCCAAGAGATGGGGCTCCCCAGAGGCTACACCTTC	CASSQEMGLPRGYTF
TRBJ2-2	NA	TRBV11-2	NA	TGTGCCACAACTCCTGGGGGCGTTAACACCGGGGAGCTGTTTTTT	CATTPGGVNTGELFF
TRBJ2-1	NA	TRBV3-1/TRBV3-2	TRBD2	TGTGCCAGCAGCCAAGGGGTAGCGGGGCTATGGGATGAGCAGTTCTTC	CASSQGVAGLWDEQFF
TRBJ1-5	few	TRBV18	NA	TGTGCCAGCTCACCGTTCCGGGACCTCGGAGGGGATCAGCCCCAGCATTTT	CASSPFRDLGGDQPQHF
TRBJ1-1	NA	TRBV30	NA	TGTGCCTGGAGTTCAGGGAACACTGAAGCTTTCTTT	CAWSSGNTEAFF
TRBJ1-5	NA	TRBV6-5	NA	TGTGCCAGCCGAGACAATAGCAATCAGCCCCAGCATTTT	CASRDNSNQPQHF
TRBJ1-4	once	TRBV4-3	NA	TGCGCCAGCAGCCAAGATCCCCAGGACTTCGGCCTGTTTTTT	CASSQDPQDFGLFF
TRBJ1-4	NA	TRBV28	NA	TGTGCCAGCAGTACCCCAACTAAATTAAATGAAAAACTGTTTTTT	CASSTPTKLNEKLFF
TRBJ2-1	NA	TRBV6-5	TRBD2	TGTGCCAGCAGCCCCGGGACTAGCGGGGGGGAGCAGTTCTTC	CASSPGTSGGEQFF
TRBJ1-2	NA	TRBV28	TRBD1	TGTGCCAGCAGTTATGGGGACAGCCAGCGTCCGGGCTACACCTTC	CASSYGDSQRPGYTF
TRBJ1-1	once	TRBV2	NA	TGTGCCAGCAAAGAGGTTGGCACTGAAGCTTTCTTT	CASKEVGTEAFF
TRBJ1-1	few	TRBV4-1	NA	TGCGCCAGCAGCCAGAGTGCAGCGTTGAACACTGAAGCTTTCTTT	CASSQSAALNTEAFF
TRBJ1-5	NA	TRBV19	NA	TGTGCCAGTAGTACCCTAGGGGGGAGAGAAGATCAGCCCCAGCATTTT	CASSTLGGREDQPQHF
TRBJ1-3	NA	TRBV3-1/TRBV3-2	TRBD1	TGTGCCAGCAGCCAAGCAAGCAGGGGGTCTGGAAACACCATATATTTT	CASSQASRGSGNTIYF
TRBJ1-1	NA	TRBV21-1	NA	TGTGCCAGCCAGGGGGACAGGGCAAGAGGAGCTTTCTTT	CASQGDRARGAFF
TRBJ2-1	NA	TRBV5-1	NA	TGCGCCAGCAGCTTATCAGTAGGGATTCCCTACAATGAGCAGTTCTTC	CASSLSVGIPYNEQFF
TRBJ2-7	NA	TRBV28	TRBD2	TGTGCCAGCAGTTTACAGGGACTAGCGGGGTCGATGTCCTACGAGCAGTACTTC	CASSLQGLAGSMSYEQYF
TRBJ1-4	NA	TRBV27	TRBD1	TGTGCCAGCAGTTTAATTGGGACAGCCCTCAATGAAAAACTGTTTTTT	CASSLIGTALNEKLFF
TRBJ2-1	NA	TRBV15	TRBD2	TGTGCCACCAGCACCGGACGGGGGGGCTATGAGCAGTTCTTC	CATSTGRGGYEQFF
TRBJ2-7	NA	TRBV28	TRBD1	TGTGCCAGCGGACAGGGGGCTTTGTACGAGCAGTACTTC	CASGQGALYEQYF
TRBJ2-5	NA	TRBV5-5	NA	TGTGCCAGCAGCTTGGCCGAAGGCGTGTACCAAGAGACCCAGTACTTC	CASSLAEGVYQETQYF
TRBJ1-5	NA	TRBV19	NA	TGTGCCAGCAACCTCGGACAGAGCAATCAGCCCCAGCATTTT	CASNLGQSNQPQHF
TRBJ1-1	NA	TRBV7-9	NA	TGTGCCAGCAGCTGGGGTGTGGAGGGAGGGACTGAAGCTTTCTTT	CASSWGVEGGTEAFF
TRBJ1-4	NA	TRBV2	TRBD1	TGTGCCAGCGCCCGGGGGACAGCTAATGAAAAACTGTTTTTT	CASARGTANEKLFF